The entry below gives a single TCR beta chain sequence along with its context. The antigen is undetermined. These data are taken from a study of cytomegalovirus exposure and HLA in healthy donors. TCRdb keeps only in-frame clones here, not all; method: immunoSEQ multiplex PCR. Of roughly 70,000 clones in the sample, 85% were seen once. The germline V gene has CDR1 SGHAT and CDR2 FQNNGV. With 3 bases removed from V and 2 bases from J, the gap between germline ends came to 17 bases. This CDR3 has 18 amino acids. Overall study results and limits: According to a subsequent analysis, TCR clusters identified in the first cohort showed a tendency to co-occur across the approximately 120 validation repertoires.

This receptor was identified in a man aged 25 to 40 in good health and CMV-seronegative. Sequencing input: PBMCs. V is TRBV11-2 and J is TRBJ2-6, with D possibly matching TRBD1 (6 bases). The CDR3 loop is CASSFRTEILTGANVLTF. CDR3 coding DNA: TGTGCCAGCAGCTTTAGGACAGAGATCCTCACTGGGGCCAACGTCCTGACTTTC.